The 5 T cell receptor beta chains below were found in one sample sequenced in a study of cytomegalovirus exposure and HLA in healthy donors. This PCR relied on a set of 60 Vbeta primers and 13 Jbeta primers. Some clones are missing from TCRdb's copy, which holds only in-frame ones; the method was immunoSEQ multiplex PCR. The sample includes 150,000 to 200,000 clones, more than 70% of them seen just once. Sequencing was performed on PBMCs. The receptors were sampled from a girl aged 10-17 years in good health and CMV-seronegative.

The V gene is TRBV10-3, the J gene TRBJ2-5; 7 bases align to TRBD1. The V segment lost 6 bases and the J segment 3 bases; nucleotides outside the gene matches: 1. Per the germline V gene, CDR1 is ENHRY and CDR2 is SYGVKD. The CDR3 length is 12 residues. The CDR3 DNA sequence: TGTGCCATCAGCGACAGGGAAGAGACCCAGTACTTC. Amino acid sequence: CAISDREETQYF.

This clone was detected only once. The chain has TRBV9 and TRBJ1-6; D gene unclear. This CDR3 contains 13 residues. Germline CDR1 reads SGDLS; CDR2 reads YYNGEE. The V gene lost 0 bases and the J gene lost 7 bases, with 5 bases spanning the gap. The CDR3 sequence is CASSVGGNSPLHF. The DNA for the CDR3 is TGTGCCAGCAGCGTAGGCGGGAATTCACCCCTCCACTTT.

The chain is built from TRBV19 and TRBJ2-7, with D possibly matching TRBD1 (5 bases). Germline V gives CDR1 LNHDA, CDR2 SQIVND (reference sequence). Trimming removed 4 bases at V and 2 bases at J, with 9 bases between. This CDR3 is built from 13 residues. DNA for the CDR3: TGTGCCAGTAGTAAGGCGGACACCTACGAGCAGTACTTC. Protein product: CASSKADTYEQYF.

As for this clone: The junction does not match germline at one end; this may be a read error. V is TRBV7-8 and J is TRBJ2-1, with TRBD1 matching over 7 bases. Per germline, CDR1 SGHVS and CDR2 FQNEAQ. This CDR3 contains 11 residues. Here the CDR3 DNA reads TGTGCCAGCAGCTTAGGAGGAGACAGGGTCTTC. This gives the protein CASSLGGDRVF.

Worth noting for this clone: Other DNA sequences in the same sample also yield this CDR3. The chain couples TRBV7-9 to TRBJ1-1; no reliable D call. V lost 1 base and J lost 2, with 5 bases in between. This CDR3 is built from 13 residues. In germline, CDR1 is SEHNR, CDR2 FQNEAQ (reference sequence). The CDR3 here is CASSLELNTEAFF. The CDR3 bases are TGTGCCAGCAGCTTAGAACTTAACACTGAAGCTTTCTTT.